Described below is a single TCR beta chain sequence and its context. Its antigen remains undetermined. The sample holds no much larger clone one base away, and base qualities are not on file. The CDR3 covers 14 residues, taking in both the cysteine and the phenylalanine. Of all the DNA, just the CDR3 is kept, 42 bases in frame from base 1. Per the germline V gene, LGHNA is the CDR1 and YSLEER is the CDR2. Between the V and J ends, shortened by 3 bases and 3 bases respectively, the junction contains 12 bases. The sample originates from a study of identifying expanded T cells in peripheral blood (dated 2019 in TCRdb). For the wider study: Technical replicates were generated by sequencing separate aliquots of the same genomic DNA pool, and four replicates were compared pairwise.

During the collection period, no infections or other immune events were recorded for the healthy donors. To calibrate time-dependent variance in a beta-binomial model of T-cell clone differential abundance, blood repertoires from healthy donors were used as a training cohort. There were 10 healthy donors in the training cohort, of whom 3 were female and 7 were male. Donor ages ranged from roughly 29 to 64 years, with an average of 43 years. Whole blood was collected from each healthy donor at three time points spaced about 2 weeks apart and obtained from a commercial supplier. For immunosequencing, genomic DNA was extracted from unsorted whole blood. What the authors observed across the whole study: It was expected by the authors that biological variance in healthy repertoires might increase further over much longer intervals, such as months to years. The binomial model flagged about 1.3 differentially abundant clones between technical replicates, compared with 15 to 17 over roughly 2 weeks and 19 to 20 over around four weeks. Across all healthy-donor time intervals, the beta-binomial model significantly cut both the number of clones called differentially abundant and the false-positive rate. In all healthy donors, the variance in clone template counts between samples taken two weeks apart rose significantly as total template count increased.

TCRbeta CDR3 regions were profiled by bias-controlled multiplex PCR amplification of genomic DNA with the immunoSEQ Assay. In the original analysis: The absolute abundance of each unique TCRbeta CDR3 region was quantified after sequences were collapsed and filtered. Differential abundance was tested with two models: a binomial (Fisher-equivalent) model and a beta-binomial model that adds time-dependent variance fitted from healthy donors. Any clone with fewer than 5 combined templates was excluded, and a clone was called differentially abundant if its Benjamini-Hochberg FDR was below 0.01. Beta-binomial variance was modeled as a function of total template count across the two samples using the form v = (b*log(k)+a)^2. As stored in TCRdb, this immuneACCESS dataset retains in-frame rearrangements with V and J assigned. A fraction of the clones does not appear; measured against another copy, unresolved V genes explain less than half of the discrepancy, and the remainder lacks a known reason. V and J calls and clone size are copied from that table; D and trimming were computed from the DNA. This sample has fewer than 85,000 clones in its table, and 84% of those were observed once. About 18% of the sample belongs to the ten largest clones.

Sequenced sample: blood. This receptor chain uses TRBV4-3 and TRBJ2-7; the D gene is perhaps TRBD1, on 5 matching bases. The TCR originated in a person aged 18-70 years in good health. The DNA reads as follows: TGCGCCAGCAGCCATGGGATCCAGGGCTACGAGCAGTACTTC. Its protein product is CASSHGIQGYEQYF.